This is a list of T cell receptor beta chains from one sample in a study of shared T cell receptors in the human thymus. Libraries were prepared by immunoSEQ multiplex PCR; TCRdb keeps only in-frame clonotypes and omits some of them. Among some 760,000 clones listed, approximately 83% were seen once. Separately, the same data were catalogued under a study of human thymus T cells.

Source material: thymocytes. The receptors derive from a girl less than two years old with a congenital heart defect. Both conserved end residues are part of each CDR3. The D gene is left open where the match is weak. Size is stated for part of the rows, as once, few or many counts, or as a class when the clone is expanded.

TRBJ1-2,once,TRBV6-6,NA,TGTGCCAGCACCGACAGGCAGAGGGGAGCTAACTATGGCTACACCTTC,CASTDRQRGANYGYTF
TRBJ1-5,NA,TRBV7-2,NA,TGTGCCAGCAGCTTAGGACCGGGACAGCCCCAGCATTTT,CASSLGPGQPQHF
TRBJ1-5,NA,TRBV19,NA,TGTGCCAGTAGTGAAACCGGGACACCCAATCAGCCCCAGCATTTT,CASSETGTPNQPQHF
TRBJ1-1,NA,TRBV9,NA,TGTGCCAGCAGCCCGGGGGGCGGGGTCAAGGTTGAAGCTTTCTTT,CASSPGGGVKVEAFF
TRBJ2-2,once,TRBV27,NA,TGTGCCAGCAGTTTCCAGGGCGGGGAGCTGTTTTTT,CASSFQGGELFF
TRBJ1-3,NA,TRBV25-1,TRBD1,TGTGCCAGCACCAACGACAGGGGTAGCACCATATATTTT,CASTNDRGSTIYF
TRBJ2-3,few,TRBV5-1,TRBD2,TGCGCCAGCAGCTCCTGGTTGGGACTAGCGGGGGGGCAGCAAGTGGGTACGCAGTATTTT,CASSSWLGLAGGQQVGTQYF
TRBJ2-7,NA,TRBV9,TRBD2,TGTGCCAGCAGCGTAGGGGGGCGGGGGGCCTGGTCCTACGAGCAGTACTTC,CASSVGGRGAWSYEQYF
TRBJ1-2,NA,TRBV12-5,NA,TGTGCTAGTGGTTGGCTCGACAGAAAAAGAGGATCCTATGGCTACACCTTC,CASGWLDRKRGSYGYTF
TRBJ1-6,NA,TRBV6-6,NA,TGTGCCAGCAGTCTCCCTAATTCACCCCTCCACTTT,CASSLPNSPLHF
TRBJ1-5,NA,TRBV28,NA,TGTGCCAGCAGTTTAAGGAGGTTGGGCAATCAGCCCCAGCATTTT,CASSLRRLGNQPQHF
TRBJ2-7,NA,TRBV14,TRBD1,TGTGCCAGCAGCCAACCGGTACGCGTTATGGGACAGGGGTTGGAGGAGCAGTACTTC,CASSQPVRVMGQGLEEQYF
TRBJ2-7,NA,TRBV5-5,TRBD2,TGTGCCAGTTCCCAGGGACTAGCGGGGGAATCGCCCTACGAGCAGTACTTC,CASSQGLAGESPYEQYF
TRBJ1-2,NA,TRBV25-1,NA,TGTGCCAGCAGTAAAGGGACTTCTAACTATGGCTACACCTTC,CASSKGTSNYGYTF
TRBJ2-3,NA,TRBV5-6,TRBD2,TGTGCCAGCAGCCCGACTCGGACTAGCTATAGCACAGATACGCAGTATTTT,CASSPTRTSYSTDTQYF
TRBJ2-3,NA,TRBV5-1,NA,TGCGCCAGCAGCTTGGACAGTTCCACAGATACGCAGTATTTT,CASSLDSSTDTQYF
TRBJ1-2,NA,TRBV6-6,NA,TGTGCCAGCAGTTACTCGCCGGTTAACTATGGCTACACCTTC,CASSYSPVNYGYTF
TRBJ2-7,NA,TRBV4-3,NA,TGCGCCAGCAGCCAAGAGGTCCGGTACGGGCAGTACTTC,CASSQEVRYGQYF
TRBJ1-2,NA,TRBV6-5,NA,TGTGCCAGCAGGCCGCGGGGTGTATTTGGCTACACCTTC,CASRPRGVFGYTF
TRBJ2-7,NA,TRBV5-1,NA,TGCGCCAGCAGCCCGAGGACTTTCTACGAGCAGTACTTC,CASSPRTFYEQYF
TRBJ1-1,NA,TRBV2,TRBD1,TGTGCCAGCAGTATACCGGGACAGGCACCGAACACTGAAGCTTTCTTT,CASSIPGQAPNTEAFF
TRBJ2-5,NA,TRBV25-1,TRBD1,TGTGCCAGCAGTGCCTGGGGACAGGGGAGGGAAGAGACCCAGTACTTC,CASSAWGQGREETQYF
TRBJ2-3,once,TRBV7-9,NA,TGTGCCAGCAGCCTACAAATTCAACTAGCAGATACGCAGTATTTT,CASSLQIQLADTQYF
TRBJ2-1,NA,TRBV7-9,TRBD2,TGTGCCAGCAGCTCAACCCCGGGACTAGAGCAGTTCTTC,CASSSTPGLEQFF
TRBJ1-1,NA,TRBV4-1,NA,TGCGCCAGCAGCCAGGCCTCCAGGGTTGAAGCTTTCTTT,CASSQASRVEAFF
TRBJ1-1,NA,TRBV11-2,NA,TGTGCCAGCAGCTTAGATAGAGGGATCAACCTGAACACTGAAGCTTTCTTT,CASSLDRGINLNTEAFF
TRBJ2-3,few,TRBV19,NA,TGTGCCAGCCAGACCGGGGTCGCGGGCAAAAGCACAGATACGCAGTATTTT,CASQTGVAGKSTDTQYF
TRBJ1-2,NA,TRBV20-1,NA,TGCAGTGCTAGTGCAGGCTATGGCTACACCTTC,CSASAGYGYTF
TRBJ2-7,NA,TRBV12-5,NA,TGTGCTAGTGGCCCTCCTACAGGGGCGGGGTCCGCCGAGCAGTACTTC,CASGPPTGAGSAEQYF
TRBJ2-1,NA,TRBV6-1,NA,TGTGCCAGCCCTTCACGGGATGAGCAGTTCTTC,CASPSRDEQFF
TRBJ1-2,NA,TRBV10-3,NA,TGTGCCATCAGGACAGGATTAGGCTACACCTTC,CAIRTGLGYTF
TRBJ2-7,NA,TRBV14,TRBD2,TGTGCCAGCAGCCAAGAAGGGACTAGCGGGGGGTACGAGCAGTACTTC,CASSQEGTSGGYEQYF
TRBJ1-1,NA,TRBV28,NA,TGTGCCACCGACAACAGGGACACTGAAGCTTTCTTT,CATDNRDTEAFF
TRBJ1-2,NA,TRBV9,TRBD1,TGTGCCAGCAGCGACAGGGGTAGGGGGGACTATGGCTACACCTTC,CASSDRGRGDYGYTF
TRBJ1-1,NA,TRBV7-6,NA,TGTGCCAGCAGCCGCGCGGGAATGACTGAAGCTTTCTTT,CASSRAGMTEAFF